This T cell receptor (beta chain) was captured in a study of blood T cell repertoires in COVID-19. The overall study: Material from acute and convalescent COVID-19 was sourced from the United States, Italy and Spain.

This clone was picked up one time. Profiling relied on immunoSEQ multiplex PCR, and the TCRdb table lists in-frame clones only, not all of them. The sample has some 45,000 clones, about 85% seen once. V was clipped by 2 bases and J by 6 bases, with 14 bases between them. Germline CDR1 and CDR2: SGHNT and YYREEE (reference sequence). The CDR3 is made up of 14 amino acids. Sequenced: peripheral blood. This sequence originates from a woman aged 80 or older with acute or convalescent COVID-19. The rearrangement uses TRBV5-4 and TRBJ1-2; D might be TRBD1 (6 bases). In nucleotides, the CDR3 is TGTGCCAGCAGCTTTGGGGGCCAGGCAGATGGCTACACCTTC. It yields the protein CASSFGGQADGYTF.